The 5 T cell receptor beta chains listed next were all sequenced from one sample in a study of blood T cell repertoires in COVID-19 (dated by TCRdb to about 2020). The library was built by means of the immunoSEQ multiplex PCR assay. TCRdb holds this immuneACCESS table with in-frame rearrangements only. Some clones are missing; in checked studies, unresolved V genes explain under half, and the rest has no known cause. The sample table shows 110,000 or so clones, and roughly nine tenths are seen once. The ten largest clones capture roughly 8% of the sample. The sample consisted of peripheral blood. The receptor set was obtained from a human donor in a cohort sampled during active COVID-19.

The CDR3 sequence is CSASGAGGQETQYF. DNA for the CDR3: TGCAGTGCTAGTGGGGCGGGAGGACAAGAGACCCAGTACTTC. The rearrangement joins TRBV20-1 to TRBJ2-5; 8 nucleotides match TRBD2. Germline trimming cut 3 bases from V and 2 bases from J; bases unmatched to any gene: 5. Germline V lookup: CDR1 DFQATT, CDR2 SNEGSKA (reference sequence). The CDR3 is 14 amino acids.

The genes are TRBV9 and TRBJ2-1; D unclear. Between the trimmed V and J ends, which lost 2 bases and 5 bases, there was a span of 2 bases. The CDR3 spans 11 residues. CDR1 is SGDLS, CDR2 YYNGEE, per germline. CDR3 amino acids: CASSVNNEQFF. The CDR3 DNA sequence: TGTGCCAGCAGCGTCAACAATGAGCAGTTCTTC.

The CDR3, as DNA: TGTGCCAGCAGCGTAGCGGTCTCTTCCAATGAGCAGTTCTTC. This codes for CASSVAVSSNEQFF. The rearrangement links TRBV9 to TRBJ2-1; no firm D call. The germline CDR1 and CDR2 sequences are SGDLS and YYNGEE. V dropped 0 bases and J dropped 6 bases, with 10 bases sitting between them. The CDR3 covers 14 residues.

CDR3 coding DNA: TGTGCCAGCAGCTTGGAGTTCACAACGAACACCGGGGAGCTGTTTTTT. It encodes CASSLEFTTNTGELFF. V is TRBV5-6 and J is TRBJ2-2; D call uncertain. The CDR3 runs 16 residues. CDR1 SGHDT and CDR2 YYEEEE come from the germline V gene. The V gene lost 0 bases and the J gene lost 0 bases, with 9 bases spanning the gap.

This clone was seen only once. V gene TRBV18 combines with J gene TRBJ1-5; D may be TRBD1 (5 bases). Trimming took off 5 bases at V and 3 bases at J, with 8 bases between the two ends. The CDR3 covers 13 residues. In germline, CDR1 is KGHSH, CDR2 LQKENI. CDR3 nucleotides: TGTGCCAGCTCAGGGGGGAACAATCAGCCCCAGCATTTT. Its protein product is CASSGGNNQPQHF.